Reported below is one TCR beta chain. Its cognate antigen has yet to be identified. Within one base of it there is no much larger clone, and no base qualities were kept. This specimen includes other DNA sequences encoding the same CDR3. CD8 naive samples were obtained by positive selection for CCR7 among CD45RO-negative cells, yielding a CD45RA+CCR7+ population from which TemRA cells were excluded. Donors were healthy HIV-negative adults with no recently reported acute infections or vaccinations. Every donor was a Caucasian adult residing in Nashville, Tennessee, USA. Blood was obtained by leukapheresis, after which PBMCs were separated by Ficoll-Histopaque density gradient centrifugation and cryopreserved in liquid nitrogen vapor phase. Analytical flow cytometry was used to check the purity and quantity of every magnetically sorted T cell population. Each sorted fraction had its genomic DNA isolated and then quantified by UV absorbance on a Nanodrop 2000c.

These data originate in a study of shared clonotypes between healthy human individuals (dated by TCRdb to the early 2020s). Some background on the complete study: A couple of women and a few men aged 18 to 49 years were included in the cohort. For each donor, CD4 naive and CD4 memory were each run on three plates, CD8 naive on two plates, and CD8 memory on one plate. Blood TCR repertoires of roughly 5 healthy adults were deeply sequenced to estimate repertoire size and the extent of clonotype sharing between individuals. Libraries were prepared and TCR repertoires were sequenced by different laboratories using diverse techniques, in order to increase sequencing depth and limit assay-specific biases. Leukapheresis yielded between about 0.8 and 8.9 billion PBMCs per donor. Study-wide conclusions, independent of this receptor: Because the study included only a small number of donors, the genetic and exposure-history diversity represented was limited. Naive subsets generally had larger estimated clonotype richness than memory subsets did. Compared with non-shared clonotypes, the clonotypes found in all four sorted-subset donors had higher generation probabilities. When a handful of donors were compared, the shared fraction of clonotypes was about 5% for naive CD4, 3% to 4% for naive CD8, roughly 2.5% for memory CD4, and around 0.37% for memory CD8. Rarefaction of sorted-subset datasets indicated incomplete sequencing despite the large sequencing depth. Pairwise subsampling led to the expectation that sequencing depth would affect the degree of clonotype sharing among donors. Only blood was sampled, and tissue TCR repertoires likely differ from those in blood.

TCR CDR3 regions were amplified from genomic DNA by multiplex PCR using the deep immunoSEQ assay. For each cell subset, the extracted genomic DNA was distributed evenly across all wells of several immunoSEQ 96-well plates, and each plate served as one replicate. For sorted subsets, about 220 ng of genomic DNA, equivalent to 30,000 or so T cell genomes, went into each replicate PCR. Purified libraries were quantified with a Qubit 3.0 fluorometer, sized on a Bioanalyzer 2100, and re-quantified with the KAPA Library Quantification kit. Every immunoSEQ 96-well plate was sequenced on a separate single-read 150-cycle Illumina NextSeq 550 flow cell. In the paper's pipeline: The immunoSEQ output contained only junctional sequences without quality scores, so filtering could not match that applied to full-length reads. Sequences were annotated with PyIR, a Python wrapper for IgBLAST v1.9, using IMGT germline references to assign V/J genes and CDR3. Reads were removed for weak V/J assignments (E-value above 1e-6), missing CDR3, stop codons, out-of-frame junctions, or ambiguous translated residues. V3J clonotypes were defined as sequences sharing the same inferred V gene, J gene, and CDR3 amino acid sequence. Percentage overlap between repertoires was calculated by dividing the number of shared unique clonotypes by the size of the smaller repertoire. Three approaches were used to assess repertoire richness: RTK rarefaction, the Chao1 estimator, and Recon v2.1 estimates of unobserved clonotypes. Generation probabilities for all TCRbeta clonotypes obtained by the gDNA method from several donors were computed using OLGA. Imported from immuneACCESS, the table was reduced by TCRdb to in-frame sequences with V and J called. These copies leave out some clones; in studies compared against another copy, an unresolved V gene accounts for under half, and the cause of the remainder is not known. From that table come the V and J calls and clone size; the DNA was used to work out D and trimming. The sample yields 2 million to 2.5 million clones; approximately 95% were counted once. Of the sample, roughly 1.1% falls within the top ten clones.

V was cut back by 0 bases and J by 3 bases, leaving a gap of 7 bases between them. The CDR3 runs 14 residues from the cysteine to the phenylalanine. The read is trimmed to its CDR3 DNA, 42 bases read in frame from base 1. The germline V gene provides CDR1 SGDLS and CDR2 YYNGEE. This receptor was taken from a man aged 18 to 29 in good health. Sequenced sample: naive CD8+ T cells sorted from blood. The cell subset or site label, as the study defines it: CD45RA+CCR7+. The receptor chain draws on TRBV9 and TRBJ2-1, with the D gene tentatively TRBD1 or TRBD2, based on 5 matching bases in each. CDR3 region: CASSVGGYYNEQFF. The nucleotides read TGTGCCAGCAGCGTAGGGGGGTACTACAATGAGCAGTTCTTC.